The following is a TCR beta chain sequence with its context. Its recognized antigen is unknown. No qualities accompany the bases; no much larger clone lies one base away. Germline trimming amounts to 4 bases on V and 4 bases on J, with 7 as the count of junction bases outside the gene matches. CDR1 and CDR2, looked up from the germline V gene, are KGHSH and LQKENI. The CDR3 numbers 14 residues from cysteine through phenylalanine. Only the CDR3 region is kept as DNA, spanning 42 bases read in frame from base 1. Collaborating institutions collected whole blood in K2EDTA tubes following their own protocols. Collaborator samples were shipped for TCRbeta analysis as frozen whole blood, isolated PBMCs, or DNA extracted from either sample type. This sample was included in a study of blood T cell repertoires in COVID-19 (dated by TCRdb to the early 2020s). In terms of the full investigation: Samples from collaborators originated in the United States, Italy and Spain and spanned both the acute and convalescent phases of COVID-19. The material from the prospective study consisted of cDNA or gDNA derived from T cells, B-cell-depleted T cells, or PBMCs. The dataset comprised deeply sampled blood TCRbeta repertoires from subjects exposed to, actively infected with, or recovered from COVID-19. The repertoires were made available in a free public database intended to serve as a resource for research on the immune response to SARS-CoV-2. Samples came from the ongoing ImmuneRACE study (first 160 participants) plus 1,254 subjects from 6 global collaborators. The sample metadata nearly always contained a de-identified subject ID, COVID-19 status, age in years and sex. Where available, HLA class I and class II types were taken from metadata supplied by the sample provider and were not determined by assay-based typing.

The immunoSEQ Assay, a bias-controlled multiplex PCR, was used to amplify TCRbeta CDR3 regions from genomic DNA. The study's own analysis went as follows. The number of nucleated cells in each sample was estimated by amplification of reference gene primers within the assay. Sequence reads were collapsed and filtered to measure the absolute abundance of every unique TCRbeta CDR3 rearrangement. For each sample, productive Simpson clonality was calculated as the square root of Simpson's diversity index across productive rearrangements. TCRdb limited this immuneACCESS table to in-frame rearrangements with V and J called. A share of clones is missing; checked studies link under half to unresolved V genes, and the rest is unexplained. V, J and clone size reflect that table, while D and trimming were determined from the DNA. This sample comprises about 190,000 clones, 75% to 90% of them detected only once. Together, the top ten hold around 1.1% of the sample.

Overall results and qualifications from the work: How much clinical and demographic metadata was included differed by source and by participant, and the metadata was provided uncurated.

Recombination joined TRBV18 with TRBJ2-7; the central 7 bases match TRBD2. The TCR originated in a man aged 30 to 45 with acute or convalescent COVID-19. The sequencing sample was made of peripheral blood. The DNA reads as follows: TGTGCCAGCTCACGGGAGGGTTCGGGGTACGAGCAGTACTTC. The translation is CASSREGSGYEQYF.